The T cell receptor beta chain described here comes from a study of ipilimumab plus nivolumab after autologous stem cell transplantation. Turning to the study itself: A median of roughly eight nivolumab and about 5 ipilimumab doses were given. Study-level findings and limits: TCR repertoire, Treg phenotype and gut microbiota reportedly support more study of this approach.

Only in-frame clones appear in the TCRdb table, and some are missing; sequencing was by immunoSEQ multiplex PCR. The table has 15,000 to 20,000 clones, around four fifths seen once. The CDR3 spans 16 residues. Germline V CDR1 and CDR2: SGHRS, YFSETQ. Trimming removed 2 bases from V and 0 bases from J, with 14 bases in between. Starting 14 to 28 days after autologous transplant, ipilimumab 1 mg/kg was given. Patients received nivolumab 3 mg/kg at weeks 1, 4, 7, 10, then fortnightly to week 26. This clone has only a few counts. No antigen is known for it. The sequence came from a male donor with diffuse large B-cell lymphoma. Specimen: PBMCs, collected in a trial of ipilimumab plus nivolumab as post-transplant consolidation. V and J are TRBV5-1 and TRBJ1-1, with D maybe TRBD1 (6 bases). The CDR3 DNA reads as TGCGCCAGCAGCTTCGTCACAGGGACCCTGAACACTGAAGCTTTCTTT. Amino acids: CASSFVTGTLNTEAFF.